The sequence of this T cell receptor beta chain was determined in a study of human T cells and chemical hapten exposure. Time point indicated: patch test 2, 6 weeks after DPC sensitization. As for treatment: therapeutic diphenylcyclopropenone sensitization with weekly scalp DPC. This clonotype was observed at least ten times. Trimming cost V 6 bases and J 0 bases; bases outside gene matches: 7. This CDR3 contains 15 residues. From germline, CDR1 is LGHDT and CDR2 YNNKEL (reference sequence). Each CDR3 protein gets one entry after TCRdb re-called the RACE reads with MiXCR. The data show about 82,000 distinct CDR3 sequences, about 10% seen once.

This sequence originates from a woman between 50 and 59 years old with alopecia areata. Some clones in this sample may be carry-over from other donors' samples. This sample comprised whole blood, obtained in connection with sensitization to the hapten diphenylcyclopropenone (DPC). The chain links TRBV3-1 to TRBJ1-1; 7 nucleotides line up with TRBD1. CDR3 sequence: CASRSGQLMNTEAFF. Written as DNA, the CDR3 is TGTGCCAGCAGGTCGGGACAGCTCATGAACACTGAAGCTTTCTTT.